The rows below give T cell receptor beta chains drawn from one sample of a study of blood T cell repertoires in COVID-19. Sequenced by immunoSEQ multiplex PCR; TCRdb stores in-frame clones only, minus some. The sample holds 85,000 to 110,000 clones, 85% to 90% seen once. The sequenced material came from peripheral blood. Receptors originate from a human donor in a cohort sampled during active COVID-19. Each CDR3 is given with its conserved first and last residue. D genes are given only for firm matches. Clone size is not always given. Where it is, it says once, few, many or a class for expanded clones.

TRBJ1-1 TRBV29-1 TRBD1 . CSATGGNTEAFF TGCAGCGCCACAGGGGGCAACACTGAAGCTTTCTTT
TRBJ1-4 TRBV19 . . CASSRGGTAMNERLFF TGTGCCAGTAGTAGGGGCGGCACAGCAATGAATGAAAGACTGTTTTTT
TRBJ2-7 TRBV7-9 . . CASSLGQLEQYF TGTGCCAGCAGTTTAGGACAGCTCGAGCAGTACTTC
TRBJ2-7 TRBV3-1/TRBV3-2 TRBD1 few CASSHNAPGQSPEQYF TGTGCCAGCAGCCATAACGCTCCGGGACAGTCTCCCGAGCAGTACTTC
TRBJ2-5 TRBV4-1 . . CATRSAGQETQYF TGCGCCACCCGTTCTGCAGGCCAAGAGACCCAGTACTTC
TRBJ1-1 TRBV4-1 . . CASSPGLSMNTEAFF TGCGCCAGCAGCCCGGGACTTAGCATGAACACTGAAGCTTTCTTT
TRBJ1-2 TRBV27 TRBD1 few CASSTTGTGNGYTF TGTGCCAGCAGTACAACCGGGACAGGGAATGGCTACACCTTC
TRBJ2-2 TRBV9 . . CASRPPSGNTGELFF TGTGCCAGCAGACCCCCGTCCGGGAACACCGGGGAGCTGTTTTTT
TRBJ1-1 TRBV7-9 TRBD1 . CASSWQGGEAFF TGTGCCAGCAGCTGGCAGGGGGGTGAAGCTTTCTTT
TRBJ1-4 TRBV18 . few CASSPISGVEKLFF TGTGCCAGCTCACCAATTTCCGGAGTTGAAAAACTGTTTTTT
TRBJ2-1 TRBV5-1 . . CASSLTGLNEQFF TGCGCCAGCAGCTTGACAGGCTTAAATGAGCAGTTCTTC
TRBJ1-1 TRBV30 . . CAWSVRRGTEAFF TGTGCCTGGAGTGTTCGCAGGGGCACTGAAGCTTTCTTT
TRBJ1-2 TRBV18 . . CASSLRDINGYTF TGTGCCAGCTCACTCCGGGACATAAATGGCTACACCTTC
TRBJ1-4 TRBV19 TRBD1 once CASSLTGTGGLKLFF TGTGCCAGTAGTTTAACCGGGACAGGGGGATTAAAACTGTTTTTT
TRBJ2-3 TRBV27 . . CASSYQGDTQYF TGTGCCAGCAGTTATCAGGGAGATACGCAGTATTTT
TRBJ1-1 TRBV18 . . CASSPMDTMNTEAFF TGTGCCAGCTCACCCATGGACACCATGAACACTGAAGCTTTCTTT
TRBJ2-7 TRBV14 . . CASSQVGGALYEQYF TGTGCCAGCAGCCAAGTTGGGGGGGCCCTCTACGAGCAGTACTTC
TRBJ1-4 TRBV27 TRBD1 . CASSRYRGLGEKLFF TGTGCCAGCAGCAGATACAGGGGGCTCGGTGAAAAACTGTTTTTT
TRBJ1-2 TRBV27 . . CASSLSHEDGYTF TGTGCCAGCAGTTTATCGCATGAGGATGGCTACACCTTC
TRBJ1-1 TRBV7-3 TRBD1 . CASSATDREGTEAFF TGTGCCAGCAGCGCCACGGACAGGGAAGGCACTGAAGCTTTCTTT
TRBJ2-1 TRBV7-2 . . CASSLALGTVLNEQFF TGTGCCAGCAGCTTAGCGCTCGGGACTGTTTTGAATGAGCAGTTCTTC
TRBJ2-5 TRBV27 TRBD2 . CASSLTSGSKETQYF TGTGCCAGCAGTTTGACTAGCGGGAGTAAGGAGACCCAGTACTTC
TRBJ2-7 TRBV28 TRBD1 . CASSPTGALVYEQYF TGTGCCAGCAGCCCGACAGGGGCCCTAGTCTACGAGCAGTACTTC
TRBJ1-2 TRBV25-1 . . CASRDRVNYGYTF TGTGCCAGCAGGGACAGAGTAAACTATGGCTACACCTTC
TRBJ1-4 TRBV6-1 TRBD1 . CASSEVGGVGEKLFF TGTGCCAGCAGTGAAGTAGGGGGCGTGGGTGAAAAACTGTTTTTT
TRBJ2-2 TRBV4-2 TRBD2 . CASSRSGGGNTGELFF TGTGCCAGCAGCCGAAGCGGGGGCGGAAACACCGGGGAGCTGTTTTTT
TRBJ2-2 TRBV6-5 . . CASSTESGELFF TGTGCCAGCAGCACAGAATCGGGGGAGCTGTTTTTT
TRBJ2-1 TRBV4-1 . . CASSQETGSSYNEQFF TGCGCCAGCAGCCAAGAGACGGGGAGCTCCTACAATGAGCAGTTCTTC
TRBJ2-5 TRBV5-1 TRBD2 . CASSGKPGRAETQYF TGCGCCAGCAGCGGAAAACCCGGGAGGGCGGAGACCCAGTACTTC
TRBJ1-6 TRBV5-1 . . CASSLEIGGNSPLHF TGCGCCAGCAGCTTGGAGATAGGGGGTAATTCACCCCTCCACTTT
TRBJ1-2 TRBV19 . once CASNAGYSGYGYTF TGTGCCAGTAACGCAGGGTATTCAGGCTATGGCTACACCTTC
TRBJ2-3 TRBV7-8 TRBD2 . CASSLAGGPRDTQYF TGTGCCAGCAGCTTAGCGGGAGGGCCGAGGGATACGCAGTATTTT
TRBJ2-5 TRBV9 TRBD1 . CASSVMGQGAYWETQYF TGTGCCAGCAGCGTAATGGGACAGGGGGCATATTGGGAGACCCAGTACTTC
TRBJ1-1 TRBV19 . . CASRNGGLNTEAFF TGTGCCAGTAGAAACGGGGGGTTGAACACTGAAGCTTTCTTT
TRBJ1-3 TRBV15 . . CATSRDVGSSGNTIYF TGTGCCACCAGCAGAGATGTGGGGAGCTCTGGAAACACCATATATTTT
TRBJ2-5 TRBV5-1 TRBD2 . CASSLTPSGETQYF TGCGCCAGCAGCTTGACACCTAGCGGAGAGACCCAGTACTTC
TRBJ1-2 TRBV29-1 . . CSAKTGGYTF TGCAGCGCCAAAACGGGAGGCTACACCTTC
TRBJ2-5 TRBV7-9 . . CASSSNQETQYF TGTGCCAGCAGCTCCAACCAAGAGACCCAGTACTTC
TRBJ2-3 TRBV5-1 TRBD2 . CASSLRASGRAPIGDTQYF TGCGCCAGCAGCTTGAGAGCTAGCGGGAGGGCCCCTATTGGAGATACGCAGTATTTT
TRBJ2-5 TRBV7-8 . . CASRRGGETQYF TGTGCCAGCAGAAGGGGGGGAGAGACCCAGTACTTC
TRBJ2-7 TRBV20-1 . . CSASGRYEQYF TGCAGTGCGTCAGGCCGGTACGAGCAGTACTTC
TRBJ2-7 TRBV6-5 TRBD1 . CASSSDRGGYEQYF TGTGCCAGCAGTTCGGACAGGGGGGGCTACGAGCAGTACTTC
TRBJ1-1 TRBV2 . few CASSRQTMNTEAFF TGTGCCAGCAGTCGACAGACCATGAACACTGAAGCTTTCTTT